This TCR beta chain originates from a study of T cell repertoires in cytomegalovirus infection. The wider study: Public TCR beta signatures were indicative of both CMV infection and a matching HLA type.

From the reads, TCRdb called clonotypes with MiXCR, one entry per CDR3 protein. Here the sample spans roughly 68,000 distinct CDR3 sequences, 22% being singletons. A note on this clonotype: The antigen is undetermined.

The CDR3 extends over 15 amino acids. The V end was cut by 7 bases, the J end by 3 bases, with 13 bases between. Germline assignment: CDR1 MNHEY and CDR2 SMNVEV (reference sequence). The chain has TRBV27 and TRBJ1-6, with D possibly being TRBD1 (6 bases). The sequencing input was PBMCs, sequenced either directly or after in vitro stimulation (not recorded which). The receptor comes from a human donor in good health (CMV status not recorded). Some clones in this sample may be carry-over from other donors' samples. Here the CDR3 DNA reads TGTGCCAGCACCCTACAGGGTATCTATAATTCACCCCTCCACTTT. Translating it yields CASTLQGIYNSPLHF.